Below are 14 T cell receptor beta chains sequenced from a single sample in a study of cytomegalovirus exposure and HLA in healthy donors. The primer mix had 60 Vbeta and 13 Jbeta primers. Only in-frame clones appear in the TCRdb table, and some are missing; sequencing was by immunoSEQ multiplex PCR. This sample has 130,000 or so clones, with 82% found just once. Input material: PBMCs. These receptor sequences come from a man aged 18 to 30 in good health and CMV-seropositive.

This clone was counted between two and nine times. The V call is TRBV5-1, the J call TRBJ1-2; the match to TRBD1 covers 7 bases. J was trimmed by 3 bases and V by 0 bases; bases with no gene match: 5. The V gene's germline CDR1 is SGHRS and CDR2 YFSETQ. The CDR3 loop spans 15 amino acids. DNA for the CDR3: TGCGCCAGCAGCTTGGGCAGGGGGAGCGACTATGGCTACACCTTC. Encoded protein: CASSLGRGSDYGYTF.

V and J are TRBV6-1 and TRBJ1-1; D is possibly TRBD1 (6 bases). Trimming took 4 bases from V and 11 from J, leaving 17 bases between them. CDR3 length: 13 amino acids. Germline CDR1 is MNHNS and CDR2 is SASEGT. CDR3 coding DNA: TGTGCCAGCAGTGTTGCTGGGGGCCCAGGGGCTTTCTTT. Translation: CASSVAGGPGAFF.

CDR3 coding DNA: TGTGCCAGCAGTAGGGACAGGGACACAGATACGCAGTATTTT. This gives the protein CASSRDRDTDTQYF. The chain is built from TRBV28 and TRBJ2-3; 9 nucleotides align to TRBD1. Germline CDR1 reads MDHEN; CDR2 reads SYDVKM. The J segment lost 2 bases and the V segment lost 5 bases, leaving 2 bases of the junction unmatched. This CDR3 is built from 14 residues.

The chain uses TRBV5-4 and TRBJ1-1; 9 positions agree with TRBD1. Germline CDR1 is SGHNT and CDR2 is YYREEE (reference sequence). Unmatched junction bases numbered 8, after V lost 2 bases and J lost 3 bases. The CDR3 covers 16 residues. CDR3 nucleotide sequence: TGTGCCAGCAGCTTTAAACAGGGGGCGTATCACACTGAAGCTTTCTTT. Amino acid sequence: CASSFKQGAYHTEAFF.

This clone has only one observation. The genes are TRBV6-4 and TRBJ2-5, with TRBD2 identical over 7 bases. Germline CDR1 reads MRHNA; CDR2 reads SNTAGT. The J segment lost 1 base and the V segment lost 2 bases, leaving 4 bases of the junction unmatched. The CDR3 contains 15 residues. The chain's CDR3 is CASSDVPSGQETQYF. In DNA, the CDR3 is TGTGCCAGCAGTGACGTTCCTAGCGGCCAAGAGACCCAGTACTTC.

This clone was seen a handful of times. This chain joins TRBV15 and TRBJ1-3, with D possibly TRBD1 on 6 matching bases. The CDR3 spans 14 residues. The ends were cut back, 3 bases at V and 0 bases at J, with 6 bases in the middle. Germline-derived CDR1 and CDR2 are LNHNV and YYDKDF (reference sequence). The CDR3 nucleotides read TGTGCCACCAGCAGGACAGGCTCTGGAAACACCATATATTTT. Translation: CATSRTGSGNTIYF.

The rearrangement uses TRBV2 and TRBJ2-1; 8 bases align to TRBD2. Germline V gives CDR1 SNHLY, CDR2 FYNNEI. CDR3 length: 14 residues. After removal of 3 bases from V and 7 bases from J, the junction contained 5 bases not matched to a gene. CDR3 sequence (DNA): TGTGCCAGCAGTGAGTGGAGCGGGAGTAATGAGCAGTTCTTC. Protein sequence: CASSEWSGSNEQFF.

The rearrangement links TRBV5-1 to TRBJ2-1; 11 bases are a match to TRBD2. Germline values: CDR1 SGHRS, CDR2 YFSETQ. The CDR3 contains 15 residues. V was pared by 2 bases and J by 9 bases, with 7 bases of the junction left unmatched. The CDR3 DNA is TGCGCCAGCAGCTTCACTAGCGGGAGATCTGGTGAGCAGTTCTTC. Translation: CASSFTSGRSGEQFF.

V gene TRBV7-9 combines with J gene TRBJ1-2; D gene ambiguous. Germline V gives CDR1 SEHNR, CDR2 FQNEAQ (reference sequence). Trimming stripped 5 bases from V and 0 bases from J, with 16 bases between. The CDR3 covers 16 residues. The DNA of the CDR3 is TGTGCCAGCAGCCCCCTGGGCGGGCGTACTAACTATGGCTACACCTTC. As protein: CASSPLGGRTNYGYTF. The entire variable domain, with the rest obtained from reference TRBV7-9 and TRBJ1-2, is as follows: DTGVSQNPRHKITKRGQNVTFRCDPISEHNRLYWYRQTLGQGPEFLTYFQNEAQLEKSRLLSDRFSAERPKGSFSTLEIQRTEQGDSAMYLCASSPLGGRTNYGYTFGSGTRLTVV.

The chain has TRBV28 and TRBJ1-2; D gene uncertain. The V end was cut by 6 bases, the J end by 8 bases, with 13 bases between. The CDR3 loop spans 12 amino acids. Germline values: CDR1 MDHEN, CDR2 SYDVKM. The CDR3 protein is CASRPDFGGYTF. CDR3 in DNA: TGTGCCAGCAGGCCGGACTTCGGCGGCTACACCTTC.

The chain combines TRBV6-6 with TRBJ2-5; 7 nucleotides line up with TRBD2. The J segment lost 5 bases and the V segment lost 4 bases, leaving 7 bases of the junction unmatched. Germline V gene sequence: CDR1 MNHNY, CDR2 SVGAGI (reference sequence). This CDR3 has 14 residues. This CDR3 is CASSLGGVGETQYF. In DNA, the CDR3 is TGTGCCAGCAGTTTGGGAGGGGTCGGGGAGACCCAGTACTTC.

V and J are TRBV7-9 and TRBJ2-7, with 7 bases that match TRBD2. Trimming removed 5 bases from V and 5 bases from J; junction bases left unmatched: 12. This CDR3 region has 15 residues. Looked up from germline, CDR1 is SEHNR and CDR2 is FQNEAQ (reference sequence). The CDR3 DNA reads TGTGCCAGCAGCCCCGGGGGGATCAAAGGGGACGAGCAGTACTTC. Translating it yields CASSPGGIKGDEQYF.

This sequence joins TRBV7-8 and TRBJ2-7; 9 bases line up with TRBD1. Germline CDR1 reads SGHVS; CDR2 reads FQNEAQ. The CDR3 spans 14 residues. Germline trimming cut 6 bases from V and 3 bases from J; bases unmatched to any gene: 6. The CDR3 loop is CASRYTGQGYEQYF. The DNA of the CDR3 is TGTGCCAGCAGGTACACGGGACAGGGCTACGAGCAGTACTTC.

The V and J genes are TRBV19 and TRBJ2-1; TRBD1 matches 11 bases. This CDR3 is 16 amino acids long. The ends lost 4 bases at V and 5 bases at J; junction bases unmatched: 7. Germline-derived CDR1 and CDR2 are LNHDA and SQIVND (reference sequence). CDR3 sequence reads: CASSKVGQGENNEQFF. The CDR3 DNA is TGTGCCAGTAGTAAGGTGGGACAGGGGGAAAACAATGAGCAGTTCTTC.